This entry lists 27 T cell receptor beta chains sequenced from one sample in a study of T cell responses to AZD1222 COVID-19 vaccine. Clones were sequenced by immunoSEQ multiplex PCR, and TCRdb holds only the in-frame ones, with some missing. The data contain roughly 80,000 clones, less than 95% of them singletons. Sequences were derived from peripheral blood, sampled 28 days after the second AZD1222 dose. The receptors shown here come from an adult who received the AZD1222 COVID-19 vaccine.

V is TRBV4-1 and J is TRBJ1-4, with TRBD1 matching 7 bases. The CDR3 loop spans 15 amino acids. CDR1 is MGHRA, CDR2 YSYEKL, per germline. With 0 bases clipped from V and 5 bases from J, the junction kept 3 bases outside the gene matches. The CDR3 loop is CASSQEQGRNEKLFF. The CDR3 nucleotides are TGCGCCAGCAGCCAAGAACAGGGGAGAAATGAAAAACTGTTTTTT.

The chain uses TRBV9 and TRBJ2-5; 9 nucleotides agree with TRBD2. There are 16 residues in the CDR3. After removal of 3 bases from V and 2 bases from J, the junction contained 8 bases not matched to a gene. CDR1 SGDLS and CDR2 YYNGEE come from the germline V gene. The CDR3 reads CASSAKAGGLQETQYF. Here the CDR3 DNA reads TGTGCCAGCAGCGCTAAAGCGGGGGGCCTTCAAGAGACCCAGTACTTC.

The chain links TRBV5-5 to TRBJ2-7, with 7 bases fitting TRBD1. From germline, CDR1 is SGHKS and CDR2 YYEKEE (reference sequence). CDR3 length: 14 residues. V trimming: 4 bases; J trimming: 0 bases; junction bases outside the gene matches: 4. CDR3 residues: CASSPTGTSYEQYF. The CDR3 region has the DNA TGTGCCAGCAGCCCGACAGGGACCTCCTACGAGCAGTACTTC.

The chain carries TRBV30 and TRBJ2-7, with D perhaps being TRBD1 or TRBD2 (6 bases each). Germline CDR1 is GTSNPN and CDR2 is SVGIG (reference sequence). V shed 1 base and J shed 5 bases, with 12 bases lying between them. The CDR3 has 13 amino acids. Here the CDR3 DNA reads TGTGCCTGGAGTGGGCAGGGGAGGCACGAGCAGTACTTC. This gives the protein CAWSGQGRHEQYF.

This sequence joins TRBV20-1 and TRBJ1-2, with D maybe TRBD1 (5 bases). The germline gives CDR1 DFQATT, CDR2 SNEGSKA (reference sequence). CDR3 length: 13 amino acids. V lost 3 bases to trimming and J lost 4 bases, with 12 bases between them. CDR3 sequence: CSASEQDGYGYTF. The CDR3 bases are TGCAGTGCTAGTGAACAGGACGGCTATGGCTACACCTTC.

This rearrangement joins TRBV5-4 to TRBJ1-1; D gene unclear. V shed 5 bases and J shed 1 base, with 9 bases lying between them. CDR3 size: 13 residues. CDR1 and CDR2 (germline): SGHNT, YYREEE (reference sequence). Written as DNA, the CDR3 is TGTGCCAGCAGTTGGGAGGGGAACACTGAAGCTTTCTTT. Residues: CASSWEGNTEAFF. The variable domain in full, completed from reference TRBV5-4 and TRBJ1-1, reads ETGVTQSPTHLIKTRGQQVTLRCSSQSGHNTVSWYQQALGQGPQFIFQYYREEENGRGNFPPRFSGLQFPNYSSELNVNALELDDSALYLCASSWEGNTEAFFGQGTRLTVV.

The chain couples TRBV29-1 to TRBJ2-1; D is possibly TRBD1 (6 bases). Per the germline V gene, CDR1 is SQVTM and CDR2 is ANQGSEA. The CDR3 contains 15 residues. Trimming removed 3 bases at V and 0 bases at J, with 12 bases between. The CDR3 region is CSVDGDISSYNEQFF. The DNA of the CDR3 is TGCAGCGTTGATGGGGACATAAGCTCCTACAATGAGCAGTTCTTC.

This chain uses TRBV5-1 with TRBJ1-1; D not resolved. V was pared by 0 bases and J by 0 bases, with 9 bases between. CDR3 size: 15 residues. Germline V gives CDR1 SGHRS, CDR2 YFSETQ. CDR3 bases: TGCGCCAGCAGCTTGGTTGGCCAAATGAACACTGAAGCTTTCTTT. Protein sequence: CASSLVGQMNTEAFF.

This clone showed up just once. The V gene is TRBV7-9, the J gene TRBJ2-1; D might be TRBD1 (7 bases). Between the trimmed V and J ends, which lost 3 bases and 7 bases, there was a span of 19 bases. The CDR3 spans 16 residues. Germline values: CDR1 SEHNR, CDR2 FQNEAQ (reference sequence). The DNA for the CDR3 is TGTGCCAGCAGCTTCCCTGGCAGGGGGGAGAGAAATGAGCAGTTCTTC. It is translated as CASSFPGRGERNEQFF.

J is TRBJ2-2 and V is TRBV6-1; D is perhaps TRBD1 (6 bases). CDR1 and CDR2 (germline): MNHNS, SASEGT. V was shortened by 5 bases and J by 6 bases, with 19 bases between the two germline ends. CDR3 length equals 16 residues. CDR3 DNA sequence: TGTGCCAGCAGTAAAGTAGTGCAGGGGCGATCCGGGGAGCTGTTTTTT. Its protein is CASSKVVQGRSGELFF.

The chain links TRBV7-3 to TRBJ2-1; TRBD2 matches at 7 bases. Germline lookup yields CDR1 SGHTA and CDR2 FQGTGA. The V gene end was trimmed by 5 bases and the J gene end by 10 bases; junction bases not matched to a gene: 8. This CDR3 region has 13 residues. CDR3 DNA sequence: TGTGCCAGCAGCCGAGACTGGGGAGGGGAGCAGTTCTTC. Residues: CASSRDWGGEQFF.

A note on this clone: Other DNA sequences in this sample translate to the same CDR3. The CDR3 is CASSYGGSNQPQHF. The CDR3 nucleotides are TGTGCCAGCAGTTACGGCGGTAGCAATCAGCCCCAGCATTTT. This chain connects TRBV6-2 or TRBV6-3 to TRBJ1-5; unclear D gene. Germline values: CDR1 MNHEY, CDR2 SVGEGT. The V and J ends lost 2 bases and 0 bases respectively, with 5 bases between them. This CDR3 is built from 14 residues.

This clone was recorded only once. This chain connects TRBV6-1 to TRBJ2-1; TRBD1 might be the D (5 bases). Germline V gene data show CDR1 as MNHNS and CDR2 as SASEGT. V lost 2 bases to trimming and J lost 4 bases, with 6 bases between them. The CDR3 has 13 amino acids. In DNA, the CDR3 is TGTGCCAGCAGTGAATGGACATACAATGAGCAGTTCTTC. This encodes CASSEWTYNEQFF.

The sample holds one count of this clone. This chain links TRBV7-9 with TRBJ1-3; weak D call: TRBD1 (5 bases). V was clipped by 1 base and J by 1 base, with 17 bases between them. There are 18 residues in the CDR3. The V gene's germline CDR1 is SEHNR and CDR2 FQNEAQ (reference sequence). The CDR3 protein is CASSLGGFGGRSGNTIYF. As DNA, the CDR3 is TGTGCCAGCAGCTTAGGAGGGTTTGGGGGAAGGTCTGGAAACACCATATATTTT.

This chain uses TRBV19 with TRBJ1-2; D uncertain. This CDR3 has 13 amino acids. Germline-derived CDR1 and CDR2 are LNHDA and SQIVND (reference sequence). Trimming took 6 bases from V and 7 from J, leaving 15 bases between them. The CDR3 nucleotides read TGTGCCAGTAGCGCCAACCCCTCGGGTGGCTACACCTTC. Residues: CASSANPSGGYTF.

The genes are TRBV4-3 and TRBJ1-5, with a possible D match to TRBD1 (5 bases). Trimming stripped 4 bases from V and 10 bases from J, with 17 bases between. Looked up from germline, CDR1 is LGHNA and CDR2 is YSLEER. The CDR3 length is 14 residues. Here the CDR3 reads CASSPSAGPVPQHF. The DNA for the CDR3 is TGCGCCAGCAGCCCCTCGGCAGGGCCCGTTCCCCAGCATTTT.

The rearrangement uses TRBV19 and TRBJ2-7; D not certain. The ends were cut back, 8 bases at V and 1 base at J, with 9 bases in the middle. Germline assignment: CDR1 LNHDA and CDR2 SQIVND (reference sequence). This CDR3 contains 12 residues. DNA for the CDR3: TGTGCCAGTGGCACACGGTCCTACGAGCAGTACTTC. Protein product: CASGTRSYEQYF.

The chain couples TRBV25-1 to TRBJ2-7; no clear D. The CDR3 totals 11 residues. V was shortened by 6 bases and J by 4 bases, with 7 bases between the two germline ends. The V gene's germline CDR1 is MGHDK and CDR2 SYGVNS. The CDR3 nucleotides read TGTGCCAGCAGGGCTGTTTACGAGCAGTACTTC. This sequence encodes CASRAVYEQYF.

The chain recombines TRBV2 with TRBJ2-1, with 10 positions matching TRBD2. Trimming at V came to 0 bases and at J to 16 bases, leaving 6 bases not matched to a gene. The CDR3 is 13 residues long. CDR1 and CDR2 from the germline V gene are SNHLY and FYNNEI. CDR3 residues: CASSEAPGLAYFF. The CDR3 DNA reads as TGTGCCAGCAGTGAAGCGCCGGGACTAGCGTATTTCTTC.

V and J are TRBV6-5 and TRBJ1-1; D is unclear. Germline lookup yields CDR1 MNHEY and CDR2 SVGAGI. The CDR3 has 13 residues. Between the trimmed V and J ends, which lost 2 bases and 2 bases, there was a span of 6 bases. The CDR3 reads CASSYETNTEAFF. The CDR3 DNA is TGTGCCAGCAGTTACGAAACAAACACTGAAGCTTTCTTT.

This sequence joins TRBV18 and TRBJ2-1; 13 bases are shared with TRBD2. CDR3 length: 16 residues. From germline, CDR1 is KGHSH and CDR2 LQKENI. With V trimmed by 4 bases and J by 9 bases, 9 bases remained unmatched. The CDR3 DNA follows: TGTGCCAGCTCACTCCCGACTAGCGGGGGGTCAGTTGAGCAGTTCTTC. Amino acids: CASSLPTSGGSVEQFF.

The chain links TRBV19 to TRBJ2-7; D call uncertain. The germline CDR1 and CDR2 sequences are LNHDA and SQIVND (reference sequence). V dropped 6 bases and J dropped 6 bases, with 12 bases sitting between them. The CDR3 is 12 residues long. The CDR3 region is CASSPSVGEQYF. DNA of the CDR3: TGTGCCAGTAGCCCTTCAGTTGGCGAGCAGTACTTC.

J is TRBJ2-1 and V is TRBV7-2; 7 bases match TRBD2. The V and J ends lost 1 base and 7 bases, in that order; junction bases with no gene match: 7. The CDR3 has 15 amino acids. Germline V gene data show CDR1 as SGHTA and CDR2 as FQGNSA. Written as DNA, the CDR3 is TGTGCCAGCAGCTTAGGGGCGGGGGTCGTAAATGAGCAGTTCTTC. Translation gives CASSLGAGVVNEQFF.

The chain recombines TRBV6-5 with TRBJ1-2, with no clear D. CDR3 length equals 15 residues. V shed 7 bases and J shed 4 bases, with 19 bases lying between them. Looked up from germline, CDR1 is MNHEY and CDR2 is SVGAGI. CDR3 sequence: CASTETAGSSYGYTF. CDR3 nucleotides: TGTGCCAGCACCGAAACTGCGGGGAGCAGCTATGGCTACACCTTC.

V gene TRBV7-9 combines with J gene TRBJ2-3; D is tentatively TRBD1 or TRBD2 (5 bases each). The germline V gene encodes CDR1 SEHNR and CDR2 FQNEAQ (reference sequence). This CDR3 region has 17 residues. Between the trimmed V and J ends, which lost 3 bases and 6 bases, there was a span of 22 bases. CDR3 residues: CASSLFTGTPKVDTQYF. For the CDR3, the DNA is TGTGCCAGCAGCTTGTTTACCGGGACCCCGAAGGTGGATACGCAGTATTTT.

This clone was seen once. The chain is built from TRBV25-1 and TRBJ1-6; TRBD1 agrees at 7 bases. In germline, CDR1 is MGHDK, CDR2 SYGVNS. CDR3 size: 15 residues. Trimming took 4 bases from V and 6 from J; bases not matched to a gene: 6. The CDR3 DNA is TGTGCCAGCAGTGGACAGGGCCCATTTAATTCACCCCTCCACTTT. This gives the protein CASSGQGPFNSPLHF.

The chain uses TRBV5-4 and TRBJ2-5; possibly TRBD2 for D (5 bases). Trimming removed 4 bases from V and 1 base from J, with 14 bases in between. Germline loops: CDR1 SGHNT, CDR2 YYREEE (reference sequence). The CDR3 covers 15 residues. The CDR3 sequence: CASSPSGSPQETQYF. Here the CDR3 DNA reads TGTGCCAGCAGCCCCTCTGGGAGCCCCCAAGAGACCCAGTACTTC.